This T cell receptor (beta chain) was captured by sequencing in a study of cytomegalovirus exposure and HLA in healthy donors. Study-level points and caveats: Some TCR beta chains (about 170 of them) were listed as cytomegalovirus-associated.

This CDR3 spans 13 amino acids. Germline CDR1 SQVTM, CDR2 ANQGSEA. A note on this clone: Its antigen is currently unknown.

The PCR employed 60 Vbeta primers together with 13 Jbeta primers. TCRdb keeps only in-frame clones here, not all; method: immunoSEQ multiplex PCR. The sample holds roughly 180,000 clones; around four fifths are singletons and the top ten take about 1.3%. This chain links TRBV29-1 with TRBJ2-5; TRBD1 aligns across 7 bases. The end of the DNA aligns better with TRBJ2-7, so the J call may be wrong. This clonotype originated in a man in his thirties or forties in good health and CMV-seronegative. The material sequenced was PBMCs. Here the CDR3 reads CSASQGQRYEQYF. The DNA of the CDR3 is TGCAGCGCCTCACAGGGGCAACGCTACGAGCAGTACTTC.